The following is a T cell receptor (beta chain) sequence with its context. Its antigen is not identified. This entry is derived from a study of human T cells and chemical hapten exposure. About the research overall: The study enrolled mostly female patients with alopecia areata, totalis or universalis. General study findings and limits: It was expanded TCRs that formed significantly more large CDR3 similarity clusters than controls did.

Germline loops: CDR1 MNHEY, CDR2 SMNVEV (reference sequence). V was clipped by 2 bases and J by 4 bases, with 11 bases between them. This CDR3 has 14 residues. The time point was: patch test 3, about 24 weeks after DPC sensitization. Treatment described: therapeutic diphenylcyclopropenone sensitization with weekly scalp DPC. TCRdb ran MiXCR on the RACE reads and lists one entry per CDR3 protein. Among more than 70,000 distinct CDR3 sequences, 9.5% to 13% were seen once, and the ten largest hold roughly 1%. The clonotype comes from a woman aged 30 to 39 with alopecia areata. Some clones in this sample may be carry-over from other donors' samples. The chain recombines TRBV27 with TRBJ2-5; D is uncertain. The sequences come from whole blood, collected in connection with sensitization to the hapten diphenylcyclopropenone (DPC). This CDR3 is CASSLNPLGETQYF. The CDR3 coding sequence is TGTGCCAGCAGTTTAAACCCTTTGGGAGAGACCCAGTACTTC.